These 19 T cell receptor beta chains came from one sample sequenced in a study of shared clonotypes between healthy human individuals. Clones were sequenced by immunoSEQ multiplex PCR, and TCRdb holds only the in-frame ones, with some missing. This table holds about 2,500,000 clones, more than 80% found once. Specimen: naive CD4+ T cells sorted from blood. Subset meaning: CD45RA+ positively selected. The receptors here all came from a man aged 18-30 years in good health.

This sequence joins TRBV4-1 and TRBJ1-2, with 10 bases that match TRBD1. This CDR3 contains 16 residues. Germline loops: CDR1 MGHRA, CDR2 YSYEKL. V lost 4 bases and J lost 2; bases outside the gene matches: 7. In nucleotides, the CDR3 is TGCGCCAGCAGCCCTCCCGGGACAGGGGACAACTATGGCTACACCTTC. It yields the protein CASSPPGTGDNYGYTF.

This chain links TRBV10-2 with TRBJ2-4; D unclear. The CDR3 is 15 amino acids. Between the trimmed V and J ends, which lost 8 bases and 0 bases, there was a span of 14 bases. Per germline, CDR1 WSHSY and CDR2 SAAADI. The DNA of the CDR3 is TGCGCCAGCGGGCAGCCCTCCTTAGCCAAAAACATTCAGTACTTC. This codes for CASGQPSLAKNIQYF.

The V and J genes are TRBV5-1 and TRBJ1-2; 9 bases agree with TRBD1. Germline assignment: CDR1 SGHRS and CDR2 YFSETQ. The CDR3 loop spans 15 amino acids. J gave up 7 bases and V 3 bases, and 10 bases lay outside the gene matches. DNA for the CDR3: TGCGCCAGCAGCTCATCCGGGACAGGGATGGGTGGCTACACCTTC. Amino acid sequence: CASSSSGTGMGGYTF.

The V gene is TRBV10-3, the J gene TRBJ2-7; TRBD1 is a possible D gene (7 bases). Germline CDR1 ENHRY, CDR2 SYGVKD. This CDR3 region has 14 residues. The ends were cut back, 7 bases at V and 6 bases at J, with 19 bases in the middle. The CDR3: CAITQGISGGEQYF. Written as DNA, the CDR3 is TGTGCCATCACACAGGGGATTAGCGGCGGCGAGCAGTACTTC.

The chain uses TRBV19 and TRBJ2-6; no reliable D call. Per the germline V gene, CDR1 is LNHDA and CDR2 is SQIVND (reference sequence). The CDR3 has 15 amino acids. The V end was cut by 6 bases, the J end by 3 bases, with 12 bases between. The CDR3 DNA reads TGTGCCAGTAGCAAGGGTGTCGGTGGGGCCAACGTCCTGACTTTC. Translating gives CASSKGVGGANVLTF.

The J gene is TRBJ2-5, the V gene TRBV5-1; 7 bases are shared with TRBD1. The CDR3 covers 16 residues. The V gene end was trimmed by 1 base and the J gene end by 3 bases; junction bases not matched to a gene: 9. Germline assignment: CDR1 SGHRS and CDR2 YFSETQ. CDR3 coding DNA: TGCGCCAGCAGCTTGAATTTGGGGCAGGGGGAAGAGACCCAGTACTTC. Residues: CASSLNLGQGEETQYF.

J is TRBJ2-3 and V is TRBV15, with 9 positions matching TRBD2. J was trimmed by 1 base and V by 1 base; bases with no gene match: 21. Germline V CDR1 and CDR2: LNHNV, YYDKDF (reference sequence). The length of the CDR3 is 22 residues. This CDR3 reads CATSRGYWEPGTSSLGTDTQYF. CDR3 nucleotide sequence: TGTGCCACCAGCAGAGGTTACTGGGAGCCCGGGACTAGCAGTCTAGGCACAGATACGCAGTATTTT.

The chain uses TRBV28 and TRBJ2-7; 8 nucleotides match TRBD2. Germline CDR1 MDHEN, CDR2 SYDVKM. V gave up 3 bases and J gave up 5 bases; unmatched junction bases: 9. The CDR3 loop spans 15 amino acids. This CDR3 is CASSFTQRGFHEQYF. Written as DNA, the CDR3 is TGTGCCAGCAGTTTCACCCAGCGGGGGTTCCACGAGCAGTACTTC.

This rearrangement joins TRBV15 to TRBJ1-3; 7 bases are a match to TRBD1. The trim removed 5 bases at V and 2 bases at J, leaving 9 bases unmatched. The CDR3 totals 16 residues. Germline CDR1 LNHNV, CDR2 YYDKDF (reference sequence). The CDR3 loop is CATSQATGVAGNTIYF. CDR3 nucleotide sequence: TGTGCCACCAGCCAGGCAACAGGGGTGGCTGGAAACACCATATATTTT.

The chain couples TRBV7-2 to TRBJ2-5; 7 nucleotides match TRBD1. Germline assignment: CDR1 SGHTA and CDR2 FQGNSA. There are 14 residues in the CDR3. The junction had 3 bases not matched to a gene; V was cut back by 1 base and J by 4 bases. The CDR3 protein is CASSLERGLETQYF. CDR3 nucleotide sequence: TGTGCCAGCAGCTTAGAGAGGGGGCTAGAGACCCAGTACTTC.

The V call is TRBV4-3, the J call TRBJ1-3; TRBD1 aligns across 11 bases. The germline V gene encodes CDR1 LGHNA and CDR2 YSLEER. This CDR3 spans 16 amino acids. The junction had 5 bases not matched to a gene; V was cut back by 3 bases and J by 4 bases. As DNA, the CDR3 is TGCGCCAGCAGCCAGGGACAGGGGGTGAGGGGAAACACCATATATTTT. The encoded protein is CASSQGQGVRGNTIYF.

This clone has only one observation. The rearrangement links TRBV30 to TRBJ1-3; D gene ambiguous. V was shortened by 2 bases and J by 4 bases, with 9 bases between the two germline ends. The length of the CDR3 is 13 residues. The V gene's germline CDR1 is GTSNPN and CDR2 SVGIG (reference sequence). CDR3 in amino acids: CAWSLQAGNTIYF. The CDR3 coding sequence is TGTGCCTGGAGTTTGCAGGCCGGAAACACCATATATTTT.

For this clone: Additional DNA sequences in this sample encode the identical CDR3. The genes are TRBV28 and TRBJ1-2; D unresolved. Germline V gene sequence: CDR1 MDHEN, CDR2 SYDVKM. The CDR3 is 13 amino acids. The V end was cut by 3 bases, the J end by 4 bases, with 9 bases between. In nucleotides, the CDR3 is TGTGCCAGCAGTTTGGGTACTGCCTATGGCTACACCTTC. The encoded protein is CASSLGTAYGYTF.

In this sample, this clone turned up once. The chain employs TRBV5-6 and TRBJ1-2; D is perhaps TRBD1 (5 bases). Trimming left V 2 bases short and J 2 bases short, with 7 bases between. Germline CDR1 and CDR2: SGHDT and YYEEEE. The CDR3 contains 13 residues. CDR3 in amino acids: CASSLQVNYGYTF. Here the CDR3 DNA reads TGTGCCAGCAGCTTACAGGTCAACTATGGCTACACCTTC.

The gene calls are TRBV28 and TRBJ1-1, with D hard to call. V was cut by 4 bases and J by 3 bases, with 15 bases left in between. The CDR3 totals 15 residues. The germline V gene has CDR1 MDHEN and CDR2 SYDVKM. CDR3: CASSSEGRRDTEAFF. The DNA for the CDR3 is TGTGCCAGCAGTTCCGAGGGCCGGAGGGACACTGAAGCTTTCTTT.

The V gene is TRBV19, the J gene TRBJ2-2, with D unclear. CDR1 is LNHDA and CDR2 is SQIVND in the germline V gene (reference sequence). Trimming left V 4 bases short and J 0 bases short, with 12 bases between. The CDR3 consists of 16 residues. This CDR3 is CASSTKGVPNTGELFF. DNA for the CDR3: TGTGCCAGTAGTACAAAAGGAGTTCCGAACACCGGGGAGCTGTTTTTT.

The V and J genes are TRBV18 and TRBJ2-5; D gene ambiguous. Trimming took off 4 bases at V and 4 bases at J, with 13 bases between the two ends. Germline values: CDR1 KGHSH, CDR2 LQKENI. The CDR3 is 14 amino acids. The CDR3 DNA reads as TGTGCCAGCTCACTAGTAACCCAGGCAGAGACCCAGTACTTC. Translating gives CASSLVTQAETQYF.

The V call is TRBV5-1, the J call TRBJ1-5; possibly TRBD1 for D (5 bases). Trimming left V 5 bases short and J 3 bases short, with 15 bases between. Germline V gene lookup returns CDR1 SGHRS and CDR2 YFSETQ. CDR3 length equals 15 residues. CDR3 DNA sequence: TGCGCCAGCAGTTACCTCCCGGGACCCAATCAGCCCCAGCATTTT. Protein product: CASSYLPGPNQPQHF.

The rearrangement joins TRBV6-4 to TRBJ2-2; 9 bases are shared with TRBD1. The J segment lost 4 bases and the V segment lost 3 bases, leaving 3 bases of the junction unmatched. The CDR3 loop spans 15 amino acids. CDR1 is MRHNA and CDR2 is SNTAGT in the germline V gene. The CDR3 DNA sequence: TGTGCCAGCAGTGAACAGGGGGCCGGCACCGGGGAGCTGTTTTTT. This sequence encodes CASSEQGAGTGELFF.